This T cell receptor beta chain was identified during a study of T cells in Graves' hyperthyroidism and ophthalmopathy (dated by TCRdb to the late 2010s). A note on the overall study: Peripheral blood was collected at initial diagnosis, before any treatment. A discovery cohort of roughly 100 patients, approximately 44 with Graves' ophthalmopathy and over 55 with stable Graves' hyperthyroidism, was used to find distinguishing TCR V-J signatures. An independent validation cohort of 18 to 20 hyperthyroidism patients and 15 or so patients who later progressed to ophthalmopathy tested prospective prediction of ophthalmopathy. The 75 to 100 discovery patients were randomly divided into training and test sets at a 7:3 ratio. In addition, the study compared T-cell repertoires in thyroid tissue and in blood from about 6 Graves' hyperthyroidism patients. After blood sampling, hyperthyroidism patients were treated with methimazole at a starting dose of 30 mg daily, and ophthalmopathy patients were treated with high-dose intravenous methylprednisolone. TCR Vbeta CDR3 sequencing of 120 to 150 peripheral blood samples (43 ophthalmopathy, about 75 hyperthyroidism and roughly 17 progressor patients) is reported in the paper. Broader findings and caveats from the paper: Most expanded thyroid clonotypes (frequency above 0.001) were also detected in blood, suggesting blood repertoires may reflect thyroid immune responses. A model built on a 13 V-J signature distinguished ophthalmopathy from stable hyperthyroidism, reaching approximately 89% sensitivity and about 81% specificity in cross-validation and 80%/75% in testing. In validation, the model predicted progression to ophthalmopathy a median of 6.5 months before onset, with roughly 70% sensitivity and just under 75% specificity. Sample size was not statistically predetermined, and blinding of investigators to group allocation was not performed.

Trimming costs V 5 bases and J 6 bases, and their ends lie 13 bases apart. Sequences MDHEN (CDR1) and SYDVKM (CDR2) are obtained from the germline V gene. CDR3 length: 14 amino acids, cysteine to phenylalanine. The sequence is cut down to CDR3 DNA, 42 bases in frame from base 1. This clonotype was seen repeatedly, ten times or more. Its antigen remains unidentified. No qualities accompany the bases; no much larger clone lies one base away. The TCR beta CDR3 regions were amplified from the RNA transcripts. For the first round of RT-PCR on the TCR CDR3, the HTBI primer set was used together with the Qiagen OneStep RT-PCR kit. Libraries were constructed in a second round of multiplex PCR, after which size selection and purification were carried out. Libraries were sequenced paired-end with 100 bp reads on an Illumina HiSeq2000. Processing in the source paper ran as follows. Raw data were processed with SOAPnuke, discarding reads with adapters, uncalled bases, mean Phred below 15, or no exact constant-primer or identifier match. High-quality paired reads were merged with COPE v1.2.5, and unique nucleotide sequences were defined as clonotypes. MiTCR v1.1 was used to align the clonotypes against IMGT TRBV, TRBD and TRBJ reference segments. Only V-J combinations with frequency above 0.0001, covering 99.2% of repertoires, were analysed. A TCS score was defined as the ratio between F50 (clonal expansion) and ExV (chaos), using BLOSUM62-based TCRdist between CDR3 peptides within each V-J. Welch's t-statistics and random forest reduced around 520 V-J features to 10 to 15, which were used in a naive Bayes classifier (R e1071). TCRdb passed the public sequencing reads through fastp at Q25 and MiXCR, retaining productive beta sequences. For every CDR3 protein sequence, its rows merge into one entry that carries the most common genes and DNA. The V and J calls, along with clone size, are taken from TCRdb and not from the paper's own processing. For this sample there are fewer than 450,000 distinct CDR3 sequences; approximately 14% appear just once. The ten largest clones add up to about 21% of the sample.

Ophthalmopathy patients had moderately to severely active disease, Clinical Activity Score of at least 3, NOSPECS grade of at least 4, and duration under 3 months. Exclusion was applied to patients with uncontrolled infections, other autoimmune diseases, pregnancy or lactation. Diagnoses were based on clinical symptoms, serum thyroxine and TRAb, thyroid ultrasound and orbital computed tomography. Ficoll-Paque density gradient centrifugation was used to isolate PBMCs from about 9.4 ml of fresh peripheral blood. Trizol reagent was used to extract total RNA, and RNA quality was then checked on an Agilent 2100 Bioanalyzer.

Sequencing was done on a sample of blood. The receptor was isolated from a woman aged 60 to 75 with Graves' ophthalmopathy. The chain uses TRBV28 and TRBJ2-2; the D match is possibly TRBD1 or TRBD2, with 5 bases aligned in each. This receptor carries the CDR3 CASSPPGQAGELFF. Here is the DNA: TGTGCCAGCAGTCCCCCGGGGCAAGCCGGGGAGCTGTTTTTT.